Following are 13 T cell receptor beta chains from one sample sequenced in a study of cytomegalovirus exposure and HLA in healthy donors. TCRdb's copy holds only in-frame clones and misses some; the assay was immunoSEQ multiplex PCR. The repertoire includes about 260,000 clones, 90% of them detected once, and 3% to 3.5% sits in the top ten. The sample was PBMCs. Every receptor here comes from a woman between 25 and 40 years old in good health and CMV-seronegative.

J is TRBJ2-7 and V is TRBV9, with a tentative D call TRBD1 (6 bases). The V end lost 3 bases, the J end lost 2 bases, and 12 bases lay between the germline ends. Germline V gene lookup returns CDR1 SGDLS and CDR2 YYNGEE. The CDR3 consists of 14 residues. DNA for the CDR3: TGTGCCAGCAGCGCTATAGGACAGCCCTACGAGCAGTACTTC. Translation gives CASSAIGQPYEQYF.

This clone was seen just once. V gene TRBV7-2 combines with J gene TRBJ2-6, with unresolved D. CDR3 size: 16 residues. In germline, CDR1 is SGHTA, CDR2 FQGNSA. The V end was cut by 2 bases, the J end by 0 bases, with 8 bases between. CDR3 region: CASSLLSYSGANVLTF. Written as DNA, the CDR3 is TGTGCCAGCAGCTTACTGTCGTACTCTGGGGCCAACGTCCTGACTTTC.

V gene TRBV29-1 combines with J gene TRBJ2-7; D is possibly TRBD1 or TRBD2 (5 bases each). This CDR3 is built from 15 residues. Germline V gives CDR1 SQVTM, CDR2 ANQGSEA. Trimming stripped 6 bases from V and 7 bases from J, with 25 bases between. The CDR3 DNA follows: TGCAGCGTCGGAAACACGTCGTGGGGGTTGGGGGAGCAGTACTTC. This encodes CSVGNTSWGLGEQYF.

CDR3 protein: CASSSEYNEQFF. CDR3 DNA: TGTGCCAGCAGTTCAGAGTACAATGAGCAGTTCTTC. This sequence joins TRBV27 and TRBJ2-1, with D unresolved. The germline V gene has CDR1 MNHEY and CDR2 SMNVEV (reference sequence). This CDR3 is built from 12 residues. Between the trimmed V and J ends, which lost 4 bases and 4 bases, there was a span of 5 bases.

J is TRBJ2-1 and V is TRBV5-4; unclear D gene. The V gene lost 2 bases and the J gene lost 4 bases, with 10 bases spanning the gap. CDR3 length: 14 residues. Germline V gene sequence: CDR1 SGHNT, CDR2 YYREEE (reference sequence). The CDR3 sequence: CASSLARAYNEQFF. The CDR3 region has the DNA TGTGCCAGCAGCTTAGCTCGGGCTTACAATGAGCAGTTCTTC.

This clone was observed once. The rearrangement joins TRBV29-1 to TRBJ2-3; D not resolved. This CDR3 region has 11 residues. V lost 7 bases to trimming and J lost 4 bases, with 9 bases between them. From germline, CDR1 is SQVTM and CDR2 ANQGSEA. The CDR3 protein is CSGRGADTQYF. Written as DNA, the CDR3 is TGCAGCGGCCGTGGTGCAGATACGCAGTATTTT.

This clone has just a few counts. The chain uses TRBV7-9 and TRBJ2-3, with D possibly TRBD2 on 6 matching bases. CDR3 length: 13 amino acids. With 6 bases removed from V and 1 base from J, the gap between germline ends came to 8 bases. Germline V gives CDR1 SEHNR, CDR2 FQNEAQ (reference sequence). CDR3 in amino acids: CASRREGTDTQYF. The CDR3 DNA is TGTGCCAGCAGGAGGGAGGGCACAGATACGCAGTATTTT.

V usage is TRBV5-1 and J usage is TRBJ1-2, with D unresolved. This CDR3 is 12 amino acids long. Germline-derived CDR1 and CDR2 are SGHRS and YFSETQ. Between the trimmed V and J ends, which lost 0 bases and 8 bases, there was a span of 8 bases. The CDR3 nucleotides read TGCGCCAGCAGCTTGGTTGGGAAGGGCTACACCTTC. Translated, it gives CASSLVGKGYTF.

The rearrangement joins TRBV27 to TRBJ1-2; a possible D gene is TRBD1 (6 bases). CDR3 length: 14 amino acids. Trimming shortened V by 0 bases and J by 5 bases, and 10 bases separated the two germline ends. Germline loops: CDR1 MNHEY, CDR2 SMNVEV (reference sequence). The CDR3 region has the DNA TGTGCCAGCAGTTTATCAGGGGGGGCTTATGGCTACACCTTC. Protein product: CASSLSGGAYGYTF.

The chain employs TRBV4-3 and TRBJ2-5; 8 bases match TRBD2. Germline-derived CDR1 and CDR2 are LGHNA and YSLEER. V shed 0 bases, J shed 1 base, and the junction held 7 bases outside the gene matches. CDR3 length: 17 amino acids. CDR3 sequence (DNA): TGCGCCAGCAGCCAAGAGAAAGGCGGGAGGACCCAAGAGACCCAGTACTTC. This encodes CASSQEKGGRTQETQYF.

The V gene is TRBV6-1, the J gene TRBJ2-3, with unresolved D. Germline loops: CDR1 MNHNS, CDR2 SASEGT. The V end lost 0 bases, the J end lost 3 bases, and 16 bases lay between the germline ends. There are 17 residues in the CDR3. In DNA form, the CDR3 reads TGTGCCAGCAGTGAAGCGCTTGTGGTAGGTGGGACAGATACGCAGTATTTT. Its translation: CASSEALVVGGTDTQYF.

The chain has TRBV5-1 and TRBJ1-4; D is unclear. In germline, CDR1 is SGHRS, CDR2 YFSETQ. Between the trimmed V and J ends, which lost 1 base and 2 bases, there was a span of 9 bases. The CDR3 sequence is 15 residues long. DNA for the CDR3: TGCGCCAGCAGCTTGTCTGGGAGCACTAATGAAAAACTGTTTTTT. Translated, it gives CASSLSGSTNEKLFF.

The CDR3 sequence: CASSLARGPGTAYEQYF. In DNA, the CDR3 is TGTGCCAGCAGCTTAGCGAGGGGTCCAGGCACAGCCTACGAGCAGTACTTC. J is TRBJ2-7 and V is TRBV7-2, with D possibly called TRBD1 or TRBD2 (5 bases each). Germline V gene sequence: CDR1 SGHTA, CDR2 FQGNSA. Deletions cut 0 bases from V and 2 bases from J, with 17 bases between. This CDR3 comprises 17 residues. The full variable domain, completed using reference TRBV7-2 and TRBJ2-7, is GAGVSQSPSNKVTEKGKDVELRCDPISGHTALYWYRQSLGQGLEFLIYFQGNSAPDKSGLPSDRFSAERTGGSVSTLTIQRTQQEDSAVYLCASSLARGPGTAYEQYFGPGTRLTVT.